This T cell receptor (beta chain) was found in a study of cytomegalovirus exposure and HLA in healthy donors. In the PCR, 60 Vbeta and 13 Jbeta primers were used. Assay used: immunoSEQ multiplex PCR; TCRdb lists only in-frame clones, some missing. The data show 200,000 to 250,000 clones, more than 75% seen once. This clone has a handful of counts. Its antigen is currently unknown. Study-level points and caveats: The study flagged approximately 180 TCR beta chains as cytomegalovirus-associated.

The CDR3 spans 14 residues. Germline V CDR1 and CDR2: ENHRY, SYGVKD. The V gene lost 4 bases and the J gene lost 4 bases, with 13 bases spanning the gap. V gene TRBV10-3 combines with J gene TRBJ1-1; D perhaps matches TRBD1 (5 bases). This TCR came from a woman in her 40s in good health and CMV-seronegative. The sequenced sample consisted of PBMCs. For the CDR3, the DNA is TGTGCCATCAGTGGAGGCCAGGGAGGCACTGAAGCTTTCTTT. Its translation: CAISGGQGGTEAFF.